Listed below are T cell receptor beta chains from one sample, sequenced in a study of beta chain features in type 1 diabetes. The method was immunoSEQ multiplex PCR; TCRdb's version includes in-frame clones alone and lacks a portion of them. The sample carries 350,000 to 450,000 clones, approximately 15% recorded once. The sample was naive CD4+ T cells from blood. Receptors were obtained from a man younger than 45 in good health. The CDR3 runs from the conserved cysteine through the conserved F or W. A D gene is named only where the DNA matches it firmly. Rows may omit the clone size; those that give it use once, few, many or a size class.

V: TRBV18
size: once
J: TRBJ2-3
D: .
CDR3: CASSPLGDTQYF
DNA: TGTGCCAGCTCACCACTCGGGGATACGCAGTATTTT

V: TRBV7-3
size: .
J: TRBJ2-3
D: TRBD2
CDR3: CASSTLAGGPDTQYF
DNA: TGTGCCAGCAGCACCCTAGCGGGAGGGCCAGATACGCAGTATTTT

V: TRBV25-1
size: few
J: TRBJ1-4
D: .
CDR3: CASSAPAQGFEKLFF
DNA: TGTGCCAGCAGTGCCCCCGCACAGGGTTTTGAAAAACTGTTTTTT

V: TRBV9
size: few
J: TRBJ2-2
D: .
CDR3: CASSVDSLPFELFF
DNA: TGTGCCAGCAGCGTCGACAGCCTGCCGTTCGAGCTGTTTTTT

V: TRBV5-4
size: .
J: TRBJ2-3
D: .
CDR3: CASSLGPTDTQYF
DNA: TGTGCCAGCAGCTTGGGGCCCACAGATACGCAGTATTTT

V: TRBV9
size: .
J: TRBJ1-5
D: .
CDR3: CASSVGGLSNQPQHF
DNA: TGTGCCAGCAGCGTAGGGGGCCTTAGCAATCAGCCCCAGCATTTT

V: TRBV9
size: few
J: TRBJ2-1
D: .
CDR3: CASSDPIVISYNEQFF
DNA: TGTGCCAGCAGCGACCCGATAGTGATCTCCTACAATGAGCAGTTCTTC

V: TRBV29-1
size: .
J: TRBJ1-3
D: TRBD1
CDR3: CSVSGQGANTIYF
DNA: TGCAGCGTTTCGGGACAGGGGGCAAACACCATATATTTT

V: TRBV13
size: .
J: TRBJ1-4
D: .
CDR3: CASRAGQINEKLFF
DNA: TGTGCCAGCAGGGCCGGACAGATTAATGAAAAACTGTTTTTT

V: TRBV18
size: few
J: TRBJ1-2
D: .
CDR3: CASSRGTTEHGYTF
DNA: TGTGCCAGCTCCCGCGGGACAACTGAACATGGCTACACCTTC

V: TRBV5-1
size: few
J: TRBJ2-3
D: TRBD2
CDR3: CASSLYGGGASTDTQYF
DNA: TGCGCCAGCAGCTTGTATGGCGGGGGTGCTAGCACAGATACGCAGTATTTT

V: TRBV10-3
size: .
J: TRBJ2-3
D: .
CDR3: CAISERAGDTDTQYF
DNA: TGTGCCATCAGTGAACGGGCAGGGGACACAGATACGCAGTATTTT

V: TRBV6-6
size: .
J: TRBJ2-7
D: TRBD1
CDR3: CASGTVYEQYF
DNA: TGTGCCAGTGGGACAGTCTACGAGCAGTACTTC

V: TRBV18
size: .
J: TRBJ2-7
D: .
CDR3: CASSPRGSYEQYF
DNA: TGTGCCAGCTCACCAAGGGGTTCCTACGAGCAGTACTTC

V: TRBV4-2
size: .
J: TRBJ2-1
D: .
CDR3: CASSQEGDHTGEQFF
DNA: TGTGCCAGCAGCCAAGAAGGGGACCACACGGGTGAGCAGTTCTTC

V: TRBV13
size: .
J: TRBJ1-1
D: .
CDR3: CASSPLMDLSTEAFF
DNA: TGTGCCAGCAGTCCCCTAATGGACCTATCCACTGAAGCTTTCTTT

V: TRBV6-6
size: .
J: TRBJ2-3
D: .
CDR3: CASSYGGPDTQYF
DNA: TGTGCCAGCAGTTACGGGGGCCCAGATACGCAGTATTTT

V: TRBV7-2
size: .
J: TRBJ2-7
D: .
CDR3: CASSGYSLSYEQYF
DNA: TGTGCCAGCAGCGGATATTCATTGAGCTACGAGCAGTACTTC